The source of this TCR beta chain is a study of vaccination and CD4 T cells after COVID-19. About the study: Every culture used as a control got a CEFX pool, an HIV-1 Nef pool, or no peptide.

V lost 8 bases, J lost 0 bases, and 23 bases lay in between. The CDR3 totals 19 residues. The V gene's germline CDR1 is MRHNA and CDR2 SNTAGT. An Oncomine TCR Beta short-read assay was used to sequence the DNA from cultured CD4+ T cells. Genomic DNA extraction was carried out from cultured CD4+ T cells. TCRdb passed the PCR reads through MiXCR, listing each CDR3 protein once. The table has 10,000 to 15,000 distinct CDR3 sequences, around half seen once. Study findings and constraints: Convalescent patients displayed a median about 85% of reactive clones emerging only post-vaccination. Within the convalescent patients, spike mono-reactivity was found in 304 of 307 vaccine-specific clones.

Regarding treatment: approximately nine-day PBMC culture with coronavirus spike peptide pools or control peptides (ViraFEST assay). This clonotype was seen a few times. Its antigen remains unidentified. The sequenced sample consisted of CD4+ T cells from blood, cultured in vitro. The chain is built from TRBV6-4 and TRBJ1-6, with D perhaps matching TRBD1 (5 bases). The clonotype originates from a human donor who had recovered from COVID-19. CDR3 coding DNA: TGTGCCAGCCCTCAAGACAGACAGCGCCACAGCTCCTATAATTCACCCCTCCACTTT. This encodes CASPQDRQRHSSYNSPLHF.